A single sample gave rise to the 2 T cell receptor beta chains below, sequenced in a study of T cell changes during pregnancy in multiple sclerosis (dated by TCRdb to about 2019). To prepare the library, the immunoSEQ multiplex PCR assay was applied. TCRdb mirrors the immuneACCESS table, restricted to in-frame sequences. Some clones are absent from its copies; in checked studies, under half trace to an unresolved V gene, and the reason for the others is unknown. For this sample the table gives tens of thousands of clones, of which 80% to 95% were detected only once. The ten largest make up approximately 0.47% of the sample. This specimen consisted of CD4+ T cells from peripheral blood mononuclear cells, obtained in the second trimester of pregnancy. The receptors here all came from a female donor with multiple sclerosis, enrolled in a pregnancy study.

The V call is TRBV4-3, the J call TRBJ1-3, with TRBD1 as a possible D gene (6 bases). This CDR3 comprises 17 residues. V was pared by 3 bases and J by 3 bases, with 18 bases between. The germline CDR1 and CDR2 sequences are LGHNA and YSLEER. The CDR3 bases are TGCGCCAGCAGCCACTCGGGAGGGGGGTCGGGTGGAAACACCATATATTTT. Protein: CASSHSGGGSGGNTIYF.

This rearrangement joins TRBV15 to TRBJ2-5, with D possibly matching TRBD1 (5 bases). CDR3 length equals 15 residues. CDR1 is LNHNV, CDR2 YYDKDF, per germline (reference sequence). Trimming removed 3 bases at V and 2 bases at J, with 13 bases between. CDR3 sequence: CATSRMGRIQETQYF. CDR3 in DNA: TGTGCCACCAGCAGGATGGGGCGGATACAAGAGACCCAGTACTTC.